The clone carrying this TCR beta chain came up a few times. This entry is derived from a study of T cell repertoires in cytomegalovirus infection. V shed 4 bases and J shed 5 bases, with 14 bases lying between them. Germline V gene lookup returns CDR1 SGHTA and CDR2 FQGNSA. The CDR3 sequence is 14 residues long. Each CDR3 protein gets one entry after TCRdb re-called the reads with MiXCR. The repertoire holds some 350,000 distinct CDR3 sequences, with 15% to 20% as singletons. Sequencing was done on a sample of PBMCs. The V call is TRBV7-2, the J call TRBJ2-5, with D perhaps TRBD1 or TRBD2 (7 bases each). The clonotype comes from a human donor in good health (CMV status not recorded). Some clones in this sample may be carry-over from other donors' samples. CDR3 amino acids: CASSSQGGYETQYF. CDR3 coding DNA: TGTGCCAGCAGCTCCCAGGGGGGGTACGAGACCCAGTACTTC.